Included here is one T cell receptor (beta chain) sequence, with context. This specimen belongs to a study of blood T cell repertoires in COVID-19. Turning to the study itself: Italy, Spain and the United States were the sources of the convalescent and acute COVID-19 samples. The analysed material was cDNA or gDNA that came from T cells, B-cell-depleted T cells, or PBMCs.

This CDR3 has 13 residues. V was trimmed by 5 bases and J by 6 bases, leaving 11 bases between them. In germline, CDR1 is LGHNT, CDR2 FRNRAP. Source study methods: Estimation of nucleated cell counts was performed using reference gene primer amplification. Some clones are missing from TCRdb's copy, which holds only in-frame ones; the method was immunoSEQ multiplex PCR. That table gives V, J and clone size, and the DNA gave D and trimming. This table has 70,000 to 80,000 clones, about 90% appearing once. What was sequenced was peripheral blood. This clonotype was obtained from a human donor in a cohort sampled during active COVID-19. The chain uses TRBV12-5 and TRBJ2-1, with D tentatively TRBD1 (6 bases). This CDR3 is CASGPMTGNEQFF. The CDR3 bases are TGTGCTAGTGGTCCCATGACAGGCAATGAGCAGTTCTTC.